The next 25 T cell receptor beta chains were all read from a single sample in a study of T cell repertoires in cytomegalovirus infection. MiXCR was run by TCRdb on the reads, yielding one entry per CDR3 protein. This sample yields roughly 760,000 distinct CDR3 sequences, of which 35% are seen a single time; 2.8% belongs to the top ten. Sequenced: PBMCs. The source is a human donor in good health (CMV status not recorded). Some clones in this sample may be carry-over from other donors' samples.

CDR3 in amino acids: CASSLAVGQGARPYEQYF. In DNA, the CDR3 is TGTGCCAGCAGCTTGGCGGTAGGACAGGGGGCGCGCCCCTACGAGCAGTACTTC. This chain joins TRBV5-8 and TRBJ2-7, with 11 bases fitting TRBD1. Trimming removed 0 bases from V and 2 bases from J; junction bases left unmatched: 10. The germline V gene has CDR1 SGHTS and CDR2 YDEGEE. This CDR3 has 18 amino acids.

This clonotype showed up just a few times. This rearrangement joins TRBV20-1 to TRBJ1-1, with 7 bases matching TRBD1. This CDR3 contains 16 residues. Germline V gene sequence: CDR1 DFQATT, CDR2 SNEGSKA (reference sequence). With 6 bases clipped from V and 1 base from J, the junction kept 14 bases outside the gene matches. CDR3 sequence reads: CSALDRDTRGNTEAFF. The CDR3 DNA reads as TGCAGTGCCCTTGACAGGGACACAAGGGGGAACACTGAAGCTTTCTTT.

Concerning this clonotype itself: At one boundary the junction diverges from the germline segment, which might be a read error. The V call is TRBV5-3, the J call TRBJ1-2; maybe TRBD1 (5 bases). TRBV5-3 is an ORF, with its function uncertain. CDR3 length: 16 amino acids. The CDR3: CASSLVGAGRAYGYTF. The CDR3 region has the DNA TGTGCCAGCAGCTTGGTAGGGGCAGGGCGAGCCTATGGCTACACCTTC.

The gene calls are TRBV27 and TRBJ2-7; 14 bases are a match to TRBD2. The CDR3 length is 18 residues. Germline lookup yields CDR1 MNHEY and CDR2 SMNVEV (reference sequence). The trim removed 5 bases at V and 7 bases at J, leaving 16 bases unmatched. CDR3 in DNA: TGTGCCAGCAGTCCCGGACTAGCGGGAGGAGTAGTTCCTGGAGAGCAGTACTTC. It is translated as CASSPGLAGGVVPGEQYF.

This clonotype was observed a handful of times. The chain is built from TRBV4-1 and TRBJ1-5; no clear D. Trimming took 4 bases from V and 2 from J, leaving 18 bases between them. Germline V gene lookup returns CDR1 MGHRA and CDR2 YSYEKL. This CDR3 contains 17 residues. The CDR3 reads CASSRAPGESGNQPQHF. CDR3 coding DNA: TGCGCCAGCAGCCGAGCCCCCGGGGAATCGGGCAATCAGCCCCAGCATTTT.

This chain joins TRBV29-1 and TRBJ1-1; D uncertain. The germline V gene encodes CDR1 SQVTM and CDR2 ANQGSEA. V was clipped by 6 bases and J by 0 bases, with 8 bases between them. The length of the CDR3 is 12 residues. The CDR3 nucleotides are TGCAGCGTGAACGATATGAACACTGAAGCTTTCTTT. Translating it yields CSVNDMNTEAFF. The whole variable domain, remainder taken from reference TRBV29-1 and TRBJ1-1, is SAVISQKPSRDICQRGTSLTIQCQVDSQVTMMFWYRQQPGQSLTLIATANQGSEATYESGFVIDKFPISRPNLTFSTLTVSNMSPEDSSIYLCSVNDMNTEAFFGQGTRLTVV.

Notes on this clonotype: The missing conserved phenylalanine or tryptophan at the end of this CDR3 makes a read error likely. No DNA is shown, since the ends of the CDR3 on it are uncertain; the CDR3 is the one TCRdb lists. The rearrangement links TRBV7-9 to TRBJ1-1; the table's D call, TRBD1, has no DNA check behind it. Germline CDR1 and CDR2: SEHNR and FQNEAQ (reference sequence). The CDR3 is 12 amino acids in total, end residues counted. This chain's CDR3 is CASSLAVPPGLG.

Only a few counts were recorded for this clonotype. The chain links TRBV28 to TRBJ2-1; TRBD2 matches at 11 bases. The germline gives CDR1 MDHEN, CDR2 SYDVKM. With 5 bases clipped from V and 5 bases from J, the junction kept 8 bases outside the gene matches. This CDR3 has 16 amino acids. Here the CDR3 DNA reads TGTGCCAGCAGTCCCAAGACTAGCGGGAAAAACAATGAGCAGTTCTTC. It specifies CASSPKTSGKNNEQFF.

This clonotype was seen a few times. The chain employs TRBV7-2 and TRBJ1-2, with no clear D. Trimming stripped 2 bases from V and 7 bases from J, with 8 bases between. Germline-derived CDR1 and CDR2 are SGHTA and FQGNSA. This CDR3 contains 12 residues. The CDR3 region is CASSLQWGGYTF. DNA of the CDR3: TGTGCCAGCAGCTTACAGTGGGGTGGCTACACCTTC. The full variable domain, completed using reference TRBV7-2 and TRBJ1-2, is GAGVSQSPSNKVTEKGKDVELRCDPISGHTALYWYRQSLGQGLEFLIYFQGNSAPDKSGLPSDRFSAERTGGSVSTLTIQRTQQEDSAVYLCASSLQWGGYTFGSGTRLTVV.

J is TRBJ2-7 and V is TRBV4-3; 7 bases match TRBD2. V lost 4 bases to trimming and J lost 3 bases; unmatched junction nucleotides: 9. The V gene's germline CDR1 is LGHNA and CDR2 YSLEER. The CDR3 has 15 residues. The CDR3, as DNA: TGCGCCAGCAGCCTCCCCGGGACTAAGCACTACGAGCAGTACTTC. Protein sequence: CASSLPGTKHYEQYF.

V and J are TRBV9 and TRBJ1-1; D ambiguous. This CDR3 has 17 residues. V lost 3 bases to trimming and J lost 0 bases, with 18 bases between them. In germline, CDR1 is SGDLS, CDR2 YYNGEE. CDR3 sequence: CASSANPKKFVNTEAFF. CDR3 nucleotide sequence: TGTGCCAGCAGCGCGAACCCTAAGAAGTTCGTGAACACTGAAGCTTTCTTT.

The chain is built from TRBV29-1 and TRBJ2-5, with 13 bases matching TRBD2. This CDR3 has 17 residues. The germline V gene has CDR1 SQVTM and CDR2 ANQGSEA. V was pared by 3 bases and J by 0 bases, with 7 bases of the junction left unmatched. For the CDR3, the DNA is TGCAGCGTTGAGGGACTAGCGGGAACTGATTACCAAGAGACCCAGTACTTC. Protein sequence: CSVEGLAGTDYQETQYF.

Notes on this clonotype: At one boundary the junction diverges from the germline segment, which might be a read error. The chain recombines TRBV19 with TRBJ1-5; no clear D gene. The CDR3 is 12 amino acids. Germline V gene lookup returns CDR1 LNHDA and CDR2 SQIVND (reference sequence). CDR3: CANSMGGQPQHF. DNA of the CDR3: TGTGCCAATAGTATGGGAGGACAGCCCCAGCATTTT. Looking up the rest from reference TRBV19 and TRBJ1-5 gives the full variable domain: DGGITQSPKYLFRKEGQNVTLSCEQNLNHDAMYWYRQDPGQGLRLIYYSQIVNDFQKGDIAEGYSVSREKKESFPLTVTSAQKNPTAFYLCANSMGGQPQHFGDGTRLSIL.

The DNA of the CDR3 is TGCAGTGCTAGTTTACCCTGGGGCGATAGCGGGAGGGCCGGAGGTATTAATGAGCAGTTCTTC. Translation: CSASLPWGDSGRAGGINEQFF. This sequence joins TRBV20-1 and TRBJ2-1; 11 nucleotides align to TRBD2. Trimming took 3 bases from V and 7 from J; bases not matched to a gene: 26. The CDR3 has 21 amino acids. Germline loops: CDR1 DFQATT, CDR2 SNEGSKA (reference sequence).

The chain joins TRBV12-3 or TRBV12-4 to TRBJ1-5; D possibly corresponds to TRBD1 (5 bases). This CDR3 spans 16 amino acids. V lost 8 bases to trimming and J lost 2 bases, with 19 bases between them. For the CDR3, the DNA is TGTGCCAGCCCTTGGGGCCGTAAAGAAGGCAATCAGCCCCAGCATTTT. As protein: CASPWGRKEGNQPQHF.

This chain connects TRBV24-1 to TRBJ2-1; 9 bases are shared with TRBD1. CDR3 length: 15 residues. Germline assignment: CDR1 KGHDR and CDR2 SFDVKD. V lost 3 bases, J lost 8 bases, and 7 bases stayed unmatched. For the CDR3, the DNA is TGTGCCACCAGTGATCAAATACAGGGGGCCGATGAGCAGTTCTTC. Translated, it gives CATSDQIQGADEQFF.

The gene calls are TRBV7-2 and TRBJ2-4; D is unresolved. The CDR3 covers 16 residues. The V gene's germline CDR1 is SGHTA and CDR2 FQGNSA. V lost 1 base and J lost 0, with 10 bases in between. CDR3 residues: CASSLVPTLAKNIQYF. The DNA for the CDR3 is TGTGCCAGCAGCTTAGTGCCTACTTTAGCCAAAAACATTCAGTACTTC.

This clonotype was detected only a few times. The chain recombines TRBV2 with TRBJ2-6; no definite D call. The CDR3 has 15 residues. V lost 3 bases and J lost 3, with 9 bases in between. Germline-derived CDR1 and CDR2 are SNHLY and FYNNEI. The CDR3 is CASSDGFFGANVLTF. CDR3 in DNA: TGTGCCAGCAGTGACGGGTTCTTTGGGGCCAACGTCCTGACTTTC. The full variable domain, with the rest looked up from reference TRBV2 and TRBJ2-6, is EPEVTQTPSHQVTQMGQEVILRCVPISNHLYFYWYRQILGQKVEFLVSFYNNEISEKSEIFDDQFSVERPDGSNFTLKIRSTKLEDSAMYFCASSDGFFGANVLTFGAGSRLTVL.

This rearrangement joins TRBV4-1 to TRBJ2-3; no clear D. The V and J ends lost 9 bases and 4 bases respectively, with 26 bases between them. CDR3 length: 17 amino acids. CDR1 is MGHRA, CDR2 YSYEKL, per germline. The CDR3 is CARTTAGRAVGSDTQYF. CDR3 DNA: TGCGCCAGAACTACAGCCGGTAGGGCCGTGGGCTCAGATACGCAGTATTTT.

The rearrangement uses TRBV10-3 and TRBJ2-1; 8 nucleotides match TRBD1. The junction had 6 bases not matched to a gene; V was cut back by 1 base and J by 7 bases. Germline CDR1 ENHRY, CDR2 SYGVKD. The CDR3 spans 15 residues. The CDR3 here is CAISELTGVGNEQFF. CDR3 nucleotide sequence: TGTGCCATCAGTGAGTTGACAGGGGTGGGTAATGAGCAGTTCTTC.

This clonotype was observed a handful of times. This chain uses TRBV12-3 or TRBV12-4 with TRBJ2-2, with 8 bases lining up with TRBD1. V was clipped by 8 bases and J by 6 bases; unmatched bases: 11. There are 15 residues in the CDR3. The CDR3 loop reads CASGQGAGWAGELFF. As DNA, the CDR3 is TGTGCCAGCGGTCAGGGGGCTGGTTGGGCCGGGGAGCTGTTTTTT.

This clonotype came up once. A junction boundary mismatches the germline segment, possibly from a read error. This chain joins TRBV6-1 and TRBJ2-2, with unresolved D. The length of the CDR3 is 14 residues. Germline CDR1 MNHNS, CDR2 SASEGT. The CDR3 reads CAISEQKNTGELFF. CDR3 nucleotides: TGTGCCATCAGTGAACAGAAGAACACCGGGGAGCTGTTTTTT.

This rearrangement joins TRBV11-1 to TRBJ2-1; perhaps TRBD1 as D (6 bases). This CDR3 comprises 14 residues. Germline V CDR1 and CDR2: SGHAT, FQDESV (reference sequence). The V and J ends lost 5 bases and 3 bases respectively, with 11 bases between them. The CDR3 DNA follows: TGTGCCAGCAGCACCGGGACATACTACAATGAGCAGTTCTTC. As protein: CASSTGTYYNEQFF.

This clonotype has more than one count but fewer than ten. This rearrangement joins TRBV28 to TRBJ2-7; 8 bases are a match to TRBD1. The CDR3 is 17 amino acids. The V and J ends lost 4 bases and 6 bases, in that order; junction bases with no gene match: 17. CDR1 and CDR2 (germline): MDHEN, SYDVKM. The CDR3 loop reads CASSSCTKTGDSAEQYF. CDR3 DNA: TGTGCCAGCAGTTCATGCACCAAGACAGGGGATTCGGCCGAGCAGTACTTC.

This clonotype was recorded a few times. The gene calls are TRBV29-1 and TRBJ2-3, with a weak D call TRBD1 (7 bases). This CDR3 is 13 amino acids long. V was trimmed by 7 bases and J by 4 bases, leaving 15 bases between them. Germline V gene sequence: CDR1 SQVTM, CDR2 ANQGSEA. The CDR3 DNA reads TGCAGCGGCGGAGGGACAGTGGCAGATACGCAGTATTTT. This encodes CSGGGTVADTQYF.